The entry below gives a single T cell receptor beta chain sequence along with its context. As yet, its antigen is unknown. This entry is derived from a study of cytomegalovirus exposure and HLA in healthy donors. General study results and limits: Upon later analysis, HLA-associated TCR beta chains proved more clonally expanded than other, equally common chains.

Primers: 60 Vbeta forward and 13 Jbeta reverse. In the authors' methods: Approximately 83 million unique TCR beta chains, roughly 11 million shared, were counted in a later analysis. TCRdb's table, derived via immunoSEQ multiplex PCR, lists solely in-frame clones and lacks some. D and trimming were read from the DNA, whereas the V and J calls and clone size are those reported in that table. The table includes approximately 190,000 clones, around 64% detected once. Germline V CDR1 and CDR2: MNHEY, SVGAGI. The CDR3 is 12 residues long. V gave up 6 bases and J gave up 8 bases, with 11 bases separating them.

The V gene is TRBV6-5, the J gene TRBJ2-1; D possibly corresponds to TRBD2 (5 bases). The sequencing input was PBMCs. The receptor comes from a man aged 35 to 55 in good health and CMV-seropositive. The CDR3 sequence: CASSGLRDEQFF. CDR3 sequence (DNA): TGTGCCAGCAGCGGACTCCGGGATGAGCAGTTCTTC.